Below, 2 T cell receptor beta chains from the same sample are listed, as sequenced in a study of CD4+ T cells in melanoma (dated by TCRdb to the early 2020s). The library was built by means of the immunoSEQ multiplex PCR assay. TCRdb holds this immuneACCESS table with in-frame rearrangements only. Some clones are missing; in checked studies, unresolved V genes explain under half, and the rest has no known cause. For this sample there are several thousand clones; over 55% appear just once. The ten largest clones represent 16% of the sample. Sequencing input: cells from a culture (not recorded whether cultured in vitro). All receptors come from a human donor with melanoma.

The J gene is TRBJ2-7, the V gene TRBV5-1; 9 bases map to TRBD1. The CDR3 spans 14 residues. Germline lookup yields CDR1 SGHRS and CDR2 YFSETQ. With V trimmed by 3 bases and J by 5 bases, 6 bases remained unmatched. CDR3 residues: CASSSDRGNHEQYF. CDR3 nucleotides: TGCGCCAGCAGCTCGGACAGGGGTAACCACGAGCAGTACTTC.

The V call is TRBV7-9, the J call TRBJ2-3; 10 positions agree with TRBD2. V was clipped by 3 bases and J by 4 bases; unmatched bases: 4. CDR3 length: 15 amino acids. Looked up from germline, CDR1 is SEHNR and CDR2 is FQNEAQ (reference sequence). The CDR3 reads CASSFGTSASDTQYF. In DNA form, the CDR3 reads TGTGCCAGCAGCTTCGGGACTAGCGCGTCAGATACGCAGTATTTT.